This TCR beta chain was sequenced for a study of shared T cell receptors in the human thymus. V lost 5 bases to trimming and J lost 3 bases, with 17 bases between them. This CDR3 has 16 amino acids. Germline CDR1 is MDHEN and CDR2 is SYDVKM. The protocol was immunoSEQ multiplex PCR, while the TCRdb copy is restricted to in-frame clones and leaves out a portion. Among approximately 660,000 clones listed, over 75% were seen once. The sample also formed part of further work on human thymus T cells. As that report states: The source of the thymus tissue was resections taken during corrective heart surgery. Apparent skewing of V and J gene usage characterized both thymic and blood repertoires. Related research examined unrelated individuals and reported that their thymic repertoires overlapped highly.

The TCR comes from a boy younger than two with a congenital heart defect. What was sequenced was thymocytes. J is TRBJ1-5 and V is TRBV28; possible D gene TRBD1, 5 bases. The CDR3 bases are TGTGCCAGCAGTAAAACTATACCAGGGATCAATCAGCCCCAGCATTTT. Its protein product is CASSKTIPGINQPQHF.